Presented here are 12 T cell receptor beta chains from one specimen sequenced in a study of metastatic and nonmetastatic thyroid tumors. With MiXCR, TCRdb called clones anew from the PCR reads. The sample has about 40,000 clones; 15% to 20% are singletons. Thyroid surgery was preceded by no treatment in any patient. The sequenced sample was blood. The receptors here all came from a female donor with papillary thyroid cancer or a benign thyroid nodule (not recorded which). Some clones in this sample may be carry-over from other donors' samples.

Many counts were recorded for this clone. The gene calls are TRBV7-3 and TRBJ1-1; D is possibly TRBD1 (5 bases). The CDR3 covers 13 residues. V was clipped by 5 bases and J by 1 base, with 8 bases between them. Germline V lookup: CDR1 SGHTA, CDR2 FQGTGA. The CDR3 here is CASSAGRNTEAFF. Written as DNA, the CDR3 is TGTGCCAGCAGCGCGGGACGGAACACTGAAGCTTTCTTT.

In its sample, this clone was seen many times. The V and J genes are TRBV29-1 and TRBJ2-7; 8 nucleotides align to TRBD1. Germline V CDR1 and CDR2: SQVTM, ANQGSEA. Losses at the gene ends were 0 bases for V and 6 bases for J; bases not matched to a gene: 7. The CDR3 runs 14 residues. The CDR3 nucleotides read TGCAGCGTTGAAGATAGCAGGGGGCGGTTCGAGCAGTACTTC. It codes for CSVEDSRGRFEQYF.

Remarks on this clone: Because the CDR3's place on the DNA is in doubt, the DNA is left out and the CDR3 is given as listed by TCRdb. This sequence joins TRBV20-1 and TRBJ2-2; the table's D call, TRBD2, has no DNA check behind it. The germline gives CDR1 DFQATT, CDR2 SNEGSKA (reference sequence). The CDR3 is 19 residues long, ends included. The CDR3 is CSARALDLAGVEHRGAVFF.

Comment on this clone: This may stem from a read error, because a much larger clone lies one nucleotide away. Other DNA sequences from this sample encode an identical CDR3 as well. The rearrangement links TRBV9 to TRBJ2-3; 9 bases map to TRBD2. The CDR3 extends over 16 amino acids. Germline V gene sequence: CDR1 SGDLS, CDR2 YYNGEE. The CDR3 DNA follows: TGCGCCAGCAGCCCCCGTCGAGCGGGGGGATCAGATACGCAGTATTTT. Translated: CASSPRRAGGSDTQYF.

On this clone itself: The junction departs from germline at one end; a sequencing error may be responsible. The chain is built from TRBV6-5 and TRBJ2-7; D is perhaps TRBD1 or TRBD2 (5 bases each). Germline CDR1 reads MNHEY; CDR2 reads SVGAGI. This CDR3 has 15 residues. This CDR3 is CASSYSSGLGVEHYF. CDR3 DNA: TGTGCCAGCAGTTACTCCTCGGGGCTTGGGGTCGAGCATTACTTC.

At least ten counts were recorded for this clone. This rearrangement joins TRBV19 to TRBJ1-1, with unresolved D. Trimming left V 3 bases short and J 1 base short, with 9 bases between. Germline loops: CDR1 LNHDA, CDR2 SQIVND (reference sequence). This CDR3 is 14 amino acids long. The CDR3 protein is CASSIASGNTEAFF. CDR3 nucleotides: TGTGCCAGTAGTATCGCCAGCGGGAACACTGAAGCTTTCTTT.

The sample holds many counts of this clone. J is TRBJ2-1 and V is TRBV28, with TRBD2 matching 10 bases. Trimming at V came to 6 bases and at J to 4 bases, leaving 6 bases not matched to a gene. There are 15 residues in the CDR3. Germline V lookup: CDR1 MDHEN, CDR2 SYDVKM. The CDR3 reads CASRDLAGEYNEQFF. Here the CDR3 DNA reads TGTGCCAGCAGGGACCTAGCGGGAGAGTACAATGAGCAGTTCTTC. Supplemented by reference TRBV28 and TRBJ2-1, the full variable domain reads DVKVTQSSRYLVKRTGEKVFLECVQDMDHENMFWYRQDPGLGLRLIYFSYDVKMKEKGDIPEGYSVSREKKERFSLILESASTNQTSMYLCASRDLAGEYNEQFFGPGTRLTVL.

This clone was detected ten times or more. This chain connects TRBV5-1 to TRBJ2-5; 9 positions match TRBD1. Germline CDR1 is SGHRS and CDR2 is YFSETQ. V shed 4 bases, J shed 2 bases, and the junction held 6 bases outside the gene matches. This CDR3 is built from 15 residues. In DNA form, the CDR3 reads TGCGCCAGCAGCCTTCCGACAGGGGGACAAGAGACCCAGTACTTC. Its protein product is CASSLPTGGQETQYF.

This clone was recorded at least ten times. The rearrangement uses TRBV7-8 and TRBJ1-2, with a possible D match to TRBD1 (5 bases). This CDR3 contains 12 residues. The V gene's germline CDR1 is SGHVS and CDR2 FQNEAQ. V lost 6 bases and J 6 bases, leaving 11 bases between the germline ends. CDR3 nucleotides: TGTGCCAGCAGTCCTGACAGAGATGGCTACACCTTC. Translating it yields CASSPDRDGYTF.

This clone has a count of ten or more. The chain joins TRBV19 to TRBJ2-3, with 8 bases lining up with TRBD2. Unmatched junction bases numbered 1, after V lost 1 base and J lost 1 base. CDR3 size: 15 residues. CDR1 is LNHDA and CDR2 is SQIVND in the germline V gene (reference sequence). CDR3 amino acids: CASSIAGGGTDTQYF. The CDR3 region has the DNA TGTGCCAGTAGTATAGCGGGGGGGGGCACAGATACGCAGTATTTT.

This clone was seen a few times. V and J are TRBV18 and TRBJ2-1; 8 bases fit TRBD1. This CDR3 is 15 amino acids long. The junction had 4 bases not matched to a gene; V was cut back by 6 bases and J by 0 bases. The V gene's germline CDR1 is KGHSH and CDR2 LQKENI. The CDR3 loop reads CASSPGTGSYNEQFF. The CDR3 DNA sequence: TGTGCCAGCTCGCCCGGGACAGGCTCCTACAATGAGCAGTTCTTC.

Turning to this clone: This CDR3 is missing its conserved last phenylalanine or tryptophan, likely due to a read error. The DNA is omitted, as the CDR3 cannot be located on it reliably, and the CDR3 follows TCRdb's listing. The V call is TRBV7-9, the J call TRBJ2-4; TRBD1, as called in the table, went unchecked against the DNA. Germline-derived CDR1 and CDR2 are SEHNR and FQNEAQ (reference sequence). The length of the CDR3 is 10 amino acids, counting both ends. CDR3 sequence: CASSRSNRGL.